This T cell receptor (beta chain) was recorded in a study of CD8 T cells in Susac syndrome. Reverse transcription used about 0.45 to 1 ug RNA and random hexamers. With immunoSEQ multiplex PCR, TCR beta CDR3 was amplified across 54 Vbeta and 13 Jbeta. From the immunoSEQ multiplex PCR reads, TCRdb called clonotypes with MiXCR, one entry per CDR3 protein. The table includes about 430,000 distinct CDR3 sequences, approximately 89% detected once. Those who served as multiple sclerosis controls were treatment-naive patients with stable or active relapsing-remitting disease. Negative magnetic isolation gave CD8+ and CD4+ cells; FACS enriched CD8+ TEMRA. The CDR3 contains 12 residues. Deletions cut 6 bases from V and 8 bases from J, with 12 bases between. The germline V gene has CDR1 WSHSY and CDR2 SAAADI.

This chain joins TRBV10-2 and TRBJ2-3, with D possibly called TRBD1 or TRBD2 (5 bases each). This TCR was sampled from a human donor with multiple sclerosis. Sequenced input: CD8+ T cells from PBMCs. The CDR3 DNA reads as TGCGCCAGCAGCGGGGCCACGGGTACGCAGTATTTT. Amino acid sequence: CASSGATGTQYF.